These T cell receptor beta chains were read from a single sample in a study of blood T cell repertoires in COVID-19. Repertoires were generated with immunoSEQ multiplex PCR, while TCRdb's copy carries only in-frame clones and drops some. The table shows some 190,000 clones, with over 75% occurring only once. The sequencing input was peripheral blood. The receptors were sampled from a woman in her forties or fifties with acute or convalescent COVID-19. CDR3s include the opening cysteine and the closing phenylalanine or tryptophan. Fields, in order: D gene, J gene, clone size, V gene, CDR3 length, CDR3 protein, CDR3 DNA. D genes are given only for firm matches. Clone size is shown for a subset of rows, as once, few, many or a class of expanded clone.

>NA|TRBJ1-2|NA|TRBV18|13
CASSPTGYYGYTF
TGTGCCAGCTCACCCACAGGGTACTATGGCTACACCTTC
>NA|TRBJ1-6|NA|TRBV20-1|17
CSASNTGLSSYNSPLHF
TGCAGTGCTAGTAACACAGGGTTAAGCTCCTATAATTCACCCCTCCACTTT
>TRBD2|TRBJ2-7|NA|TRBV5-6|17
CASSLEGLAGVRYEQYF
TGTGCCAGCAGCTTGGAGGGACTAGCGGGAGTAAGGTACGAGCAGTACTTC
>NA|TRBJ2-7|NA|TRBV3-1/TRBV3-2|14
CASSHEGTYYEQYF
TGTGCCAGCAGCCACGAGGGGACTTACTACGAGCAGTACTTC
>NA|TRBJ1-1|NA|TRBV21-1|15
CASSKEEGTNTEAFF
TGTGCCAGCAGCAAAGAGGAGGGCACTAACACTGAAGCTTTCTTT
>NA|TRBJ2-7|NA|TRBV3-1/TRBV3-2|14
CASSQASKGNEQYF
TGTGCCAGCAGCCAAGCGTCTAAGGGGAACGAGCAGTACTTC
>TRBD1|TRBJ2-6|few|TRBV18|18
CASSRSGDRVTGANVLTF
TGTGCCAGCTCACGGTCTGGGGACAGGGTAACTGGGGCCAACGTCCTGACTTTC
>NA|TRBJ2-5|NA|TRBV10-3|14
CAISEDSRWETQYF
TGTGCCATCAGTGAGGACTCTAGGTGGGAGACCCAGTACTTC
>NA|TRBJ2-7|NA|TRBV5-1|16
CASSLPTGSFGDEQYF
TGCGCCAGCAGCCTGCCGACAGGATCCTTCGGCGACGAGCAGTACTTC
>TRBD1|TRBJ2-7|NA|TRBV6-1|16
CASSEWGQGYSYEQYF
TGTGCCAGCAGTGAATGGGGACAGGGGTACTCCTACGAGCAGTACTTC
>NA|TRBJ1-2|NA|TRBV6-5|13
CASTVRSGWGYTF
TGTGCCAGCACCGTCCGGAGCGGATGGGGCTACACCTTC
>TRBD1|TRBJ1-1|NA|TRBV19|15
CASSAPQGRNTEAFF
TGTGCCAGTAGTGCCCCACAGGGGAGGAACACTGAAGCTTTCTTT
>NA|TRBJ1-6|NA|TRBV5-1|12
CASREGNSPLHF
TGCGCCAGCCGGGAGGGGAATTCACCCCTCCACTTT
>NA|TRBJ2-7|NA|TRBV29-1|11
CSVLRTYEQYF
TGCAGCGTTCTCCGGACTTACGAGCAGTACTTC
>NA|TRBJ1-1|NA|TRBV28|12
CATSTLGTEAFF
TGTGCCACCTCGACTCTGGGCACTGAAGCTTTCTTT
>NA|TRBJ1-2|NA|TRBV6-1|13
CASSDREAYGYTF
TGTGCCAGCAGTGACAGGGAGGCTTATGGCTACACCTTC
>NA|TRBJ1-4|NA|TRBV2|13
CASIITGNEKLFF
TGTGCCAGCATTATTACAGGAAATGAAAAACTGTTTTTT
>NA|TRBJ1-2|NA|TRBV2|14
CASEEGNVKYGYTF
TGTGCCAGCGAGGAGGGTAATGTTAAATATGGCTACACCTTC
>NA|TRBJ2-3|NA|TRBV6-5|14
CASSPSTSGDTQYF
TGTGCCAGCAGTCCCTCGACTAGTGGGGATACGCAGTATTTT
>NA|TRBJ2-7|NA|TRBV6-2/TRBV6-3|13
CASSYGGTYEQYF
TGTGCCAGCAGTTACGGAGGTACCTACGAGCAGTACTTC
>NA|TRBJ2-7|NA|TRBV7-9|14
CASSLEGRGSEQYF
TGTGCCAGCAGCTTAGAGGGGCGGGGTAGCGAGCAGTACTTC
>NA|TRBJ1-4|NA|TRBV28|17
CASSPAQGFATNEKLFF
TGTGCCAGCAGTCCCGCTCAGGGATTTGCAACTAATGAAAAACTGTTTTTT
>NA|TRBJ2-2|NA|TRBV3-1/TRBV3-2|12
CASKGGTGELFF
TGTGCCAGCAAGGGAGGCACCGGGGAGCTGTTTTTT
>TRBD1|TRBJ1-6|NA|TRBV28|16
CASSLGTGTGDSPLHF
TGTGCCAGCAGTCTCGGAACCGGGACAGGGGATTCACCCCTCCACTTT
>NA|TRBJ2-1|NA|TRBV25-1|14
CASGGTPRINEQFF
TGTGCCAGCGGCGGGACCCCAAGGATCAATGAGCAGTTCTTC
>TRBD2|TRBJ2-4|NA|TRBV5-5|18
CASSGTGRGALAKNIQYF
TGTGCCAGCAGCGGCACCGGGCGGGGGGCTTTAGCCAAAAACATTCAGTACTTC
>TRBD1|TRBJ1-4|once|TRBV18|14
CASSPTTGIEKLFF
TGTGCCAGCTCACCAACGACAGGGATTGAAAAACTGTTTTTT
>NA|TRBJ2-1|NA|TRBV27|15
CASSSYPSSYNEQFF
TGTGCCAGCAGTTCATATCCCAGCTCCTACAATGAGCAGTTCTTC
>NA|TRBJ1-3|few|TRBV7-6|16
CASSLFEQTSGNTIYF
TGTGCCAGCAGCCTGTTCGAACAGACCTCTGGAAACACCATATATTTT
>NA|TRBJ1-1|NA|TRBV19|15
CASYHRPYGVTEAFF
TGTGCCAGCTACCACAGGCCCTATGGGGTCACTGAAGCTTTCTTT
>TRBD1|TRBJ1-5|NA|TRBV19|15
CASSIDRASNQPQHF
TGTGCCAGTAGTATTGACAGGGCGAGCAATCAGCCCCAGCATTTT